This T cell receptor (beta chain) came from a study of cytomegalovirus exposure and HLA in healthy donors. A multiplex PCR was run with 60 Vbeta primers and 13 Jbeta primers. The protocol was immunoSEQ multiplex PCR, while the TCRdb copy is restricted to in-frame clones and leaves out a portion. The repertoire consists of fewer than 250,000 clones, with roughly 80% occurring once and the leading ten covering 3.4%. Comments on this clone: This CDR3 is also generated by other DNA sequences in the sample.

The CDR3 is made up of 15 amino acids. V lost 5 bases to trimming and J lost 2 bases; unmatched junction nucleotides: 2. Germline V gene data show CDR1 as SEHNR and CDR2 as FQNEAQ (reference sequence). The sequence was collected from a man aged 40-55 years in good health and CMV-seropositive. The chain employs TRBV7-9 and TRBJ1-5; 11 bases match TRBD1. The sequenced sample consisted of PBMCs. The CDR3, as DNA: TGTGCCAGCAGCCCGGGACAGGGGGGCAATCAGCCCCAGCATTTT. Its translation: CASSPGQGGNQPQHF.